A single count supports the clone carrying this T cell receptor (beta chain). The protocol was immunoSEQ multiplex PCR, while the TCRdb copy is restricted to in-frame clones and leaves out a portion. The sample includes around 130,000 clones, roughly 81% of them seen just once. The CDR3 runs 13 residues. The junction had 6 bases not matched to a gene; V was cut back by 6 bases and J by 9 bases. The germline V gene has CDR1 LNHDA and CDR2 SQIVND (reference sequence). The sample belongs to a study of blood T cell repertoires in COVID-19. Study details: Sites in the United States, Italy and Spain provided acute and convalescent COVID-19 samples.

This chain links TRBV19 with TRBJ2-1; 9 nucleotides agree with TRBD2. The receptor was isolated from a human donor in a cohort sampled during active COVID-19. Sequencing was carried out using peripheral blood. The CDR3 nucleotides read TGTGCCAGTAGCCAGCGGGGGGTCGCTGAGCAGTTCTTC. This gives the protein CASSQRGVAEQFF.